These T cell receptor beta chains were read from a single sample in a study of Ad26.COV2.S vaccination and SARS-CoV-2 variants. Data came from immunoSEQ multiplex PCR; TCRdb stores just in-frame clones and leaves some out. The sample lists 250,000 or so clones, roughly 87% occurring once. The sample consisted of peripheral blood, taken in a trial of Ad26.COV2.S vaccine versus placebo. The receptor set was obtained from a person between 18 and 65 years old who received the Ad26.COV2.S COVID-19 vaccine or a placebo. CDR3s include the opening cysteine and the closing phenylalanine or tryptophan. A D gene is named only where the DNA matches it firmly. The size of a clone is reported for some rows only, either as once, few or many, or as a class for expanded clones.

-,TRBV5-4,TRBJ2-1,-,TGTGCCAGCAGCTTGGACTGGGGAACCTACAATGAGCAGTTCTTC,CASSLDWGTYNEQFF
-,TRBV11-2,TRBJ1-5,-,TGTGCCAGCAGCCACGTCCAGCCCCAGCATTTT,CASSHVQPQHF
-,TRBV5-8,TRBJ2-1,-,TGTGCCAGCATCGTCATAGCGGCTAACAATGAGCAGTTCTTC,CASIVIAANNEQFF
-,TRBV7-9,TRBJ1-4,-,TGTGCCAGCAGCGTAGGGAGCAGGGAGGGTGAAAAACTGTTTTTT,CASSVGSREGEKLFF
-,TRBV3-1/TRBV3-2,TRBJ2-2,TRBD1,TGTGCCAGCAGCCCGGGACAGGGAGGCACCGGGGAGCTGTTTTTT,CASSPGQGGTGELFF
-,TRBV4-2,TRBJ2-2,-,TGTGCCAGCAGCCAAGTTGGAAGGGCCGGGGAGCTGTTTTTT,CASSQVGRAGELFF
-,TRBV28,TRBJ1-5,-,TGTGCCAGCACTGTCGACAGAACCCTTCAGCCCCAGCATTTT,CASTVDRTLQPQHF
-,TRBV7-9,TRBJ2-1,-,TGTGCCAGCGGCGCCTACAATGAGCAGTTCTTC,CASGAYNEQFF
-,TRBV5-1,TRBJ2-1,TRBD1,TGCGCCAGCAGCTTCCAGGGGGCTGTTGATGAGCAGTTCTTC,CASSFQGAVDEQFF
-,TRBV7-8,TRBJ1-5,-,TGTGCCAGCAGCCCGGGGCGGGCTCCTGATCAGCCCCAGCATTTT,CASSPGRAPDQPQHF
once,TRBV27,TRBJ1-1,TRBD1,TGTGCCAGCAGGGCCGGGACAGGCCTTATGAACACTGAAGCTTTCTTT,CASRAGTGLMNTEAFF
-,TRBV4-1,TRBJ2-2,TRBD2,TGCGCCAGCAGCCCCCTCCCTTTGCGGGAGGTGGGGACCGGGGAGCTGTTTTTT,CASSPLPLREVGTGELFF
-,TRBV19,TRBJ2-1,TRBD2,TGTGCCAGTAAGAGTAGCGGGCTATCCTACAATGAGCAGTTCTTC,CASKSSGLSYNEQFF
-,TRBV9,TRBJ1-4,-,TGTGCCAGCAGCGTAGCTTGGGGAGGGGGTGAAAAACTGTTTTTT,CASSVAWGGGEKLFF
-,TRBV9,TRBJ1-5,TRBD1,TGTGCCAGCAGCCCCCCGGGACAGGAAATCGGGCCCCAGCATTTT,CASSPPGQEIGPQHF
-,TRBV12-3/TRBV12-4,TRBJ1-2,-,TGTGCCAGCAGTCTCAGTCGAACTTATGGCTACACCTTC,CASSLSRTYGYTF
-,TRBV7-3,TRBJ2-2,-,TGTGCCAGCAGCCCCGGGAGTAACACCGGGGAGCTGTTTTTT,CASSPGSNTGELFF
-,TRBV15,TRBJ1-2,TRBD1,TGTGCCACCAACCCGGACAGGGTCGGTGGCTACACCTTC,CATNPDRVGGYTF
-,TRBV30,TRBJ2-5,-,TGTGCCTGGACCGTGGGGGCAGACCTACAAGAGACCCAGTACTTC,CAWTVGADLQETQYF
-,TRBV4-3,TRBJ1-2,-,TGCGCCAGCAGCCCAGACCCCAACGTTAAGACTGGCTACACCTTC,CASSPDPNVKTGYTF
-,TRBV7-3,TRBJ2-2,TRBD1,TGTGCCAGCAGCTTGGGACAGGGGGCACGGACCGGGGAGCTGTTTTTT,CASSLGQGARTGELFF
-,TRBV7-9,TRBJ2-1,-,TGTGCCAGCAGCTTAAAGACAAACAATGAGCAGTTCTTC,CASSLKTNNEQFF
-,TRBV6-6,TRBJ2-1,-,TGTGCCAGCACCGGGACTTCCTACAATGAGCAGTTCTTC,CASTGTSYNEQFF
-,TRBV4-1,TRBJ1-1,TRBD1,TGCGCCAGCAGCTCCCGACAGGGGGATTTGAACACTGAAGCTTTCTTT,CASSSRQGDLNTEAFF
-,TRBV9,TRBJ1-6,TRBD1,TGTGCCAGCAGCGCCGGACAGGCACACGGGGGCTCACCCCTCCACTTT,CASSAGQAHGGSPLHF
few,TRBV12-3/TRBV12-4,TRBJ1-1,-,TGTGCCAGCAGCCAGGACAGTGAAGCTTTCTTT,CASSQDSEAFF
-,TRBV7-9,TRBJ2-1,-,TGTGCCAGCAGTAACTTCTTGGGAACTCCGATTGAGCAGTTCTTC,CASSNFLGTPIEQFF
-,TRBV12-3/TRBV12-4,TRBJ1-5,-,TGTGCCAGCAGTTCCGAAGGGGTTCAGCCCCAGCATTTT,CASSSEGVQPQHF
-,TRBV6-6,TRBJ2-1,-,TGTGCCAGCAGGGGTCCGAGCTCCTACAATGAGCAGTTCTTC,CASRGPSSYNEQFF
-,TRBV5-4,TRBJ2-7,-,TGTGCCAGCAGGATCCACGGTACCCCCCCCTACGAGCAGTACTTC,CASRIHGTPPYEQYF
once,TRBV10-3,TRBJ1-2,TRBD1,TGTGCCATCGGGGACAGGGGCTATGGCTACACCTTC,CAIGDRGYGYTF
-,TRBV5-1,TRBJ2-1,-,TGCGCCAGCAGCTTGGGGACAGCCAATGAGCAGTTCTTC,CASSLGTANEQFF
-,TRBV27,TRBJ1-1,-,TGTGCCAGCAGTTTAGTACACCGGAACACTGAAGCTTTCTTT,CASSLVHRNTEAFF
-,TRBV27,TRBJ1-1,TRBD1,TGTGCCAGCAGGGGGGGGACAGGGAAGGCTTTCTTT,CASRGGTGKAFF
-,TRBV7-9,TRBJ2-5,-,TGTGCCAGCACCCGAGGCCGGAGGATGGTTTGGGAGACCCAGTACTTC,CASTRGRRMVWETQYF
once,TRBV4-3,TRBJ1-6,-,TGCGCCAGCAGCCAACAACAGGGCTCTAATTCACCCCTCCACTTT,CASSQQQGSNSPLHF
once,TRBV5-1,TRBJ1-3,-,TGCGCCAGCAGCCCTGGGACCCTCGATTCTGGAAACACCATATATTTT,CASSPGTLDSGNTIYF
-,TRBV7-2,TRBJ1-2,TRBD1,TGTGCCAGCAGTTTTACAGGGGGCTTCTATGGCTACACCTTC,CASSFTGGFYGYTF
-,TRBV3-1/TRBV3-2,TRBJ2-1,TRBD2,TGTGCCAGCAGCCAAGAAGTACTAGCGGGAATCAATGAGCAGTTCTTC,CASSQEVLAGINEQFF
-,TRBV15,TRBJ1-6,TRBD1,TGTGCCACCAGCAGGAAGGGACAGGGTGATTCACCCCTCCACTTT,CATSRKGQGDSPLHF
-,TRBV9,TRBJ2-3,TRBD2,TGTGCCAGCAGCCCGAACCTAGCGGGGGCTAGCACAGATACGCAGTATTTT,CASSPNLAGASTDTQYF
-,TRBV19,TRBJ1-2,TRBD1,TGTGCCAGCTCACCTGACAGGGACAGGGGCTACACCTTC,CASSPDRDRGYTF
-,TRBV2,TRBJ2-6,-,TGTGCCAGCACCCAGGGGCGCAGGGCTGGGGCCAACGTCCTGACTTTC,CASTQGRRAGANVLTF
once,TRBV27,TRBJ2-1,TRBD2,TGTGCCAGCAGTTTAGGGACTAGCGGTTCCTACAATGAGCAGTTCTTC,CASSLGTSGSYNEQFF
-,TRBV7-8,TRBJ1-2,TRBD1,TGTGCCAGCAGCCCGGACAGGACGAGTCGGCCCTATGGCTACACCTTC,CASSPDRTSRPYGYTF
-,TRBV27,TRBJ2-3,TRBD1,TGTGCCAGCAGTTCGGGACAGGGAGTTTGGACAGATACGCAGTATTTT,CASSSGQGVWTDTQYF
-,TRBV12-3/TRBV12-4,TRBJ2-1,-,TGTGCCAGCAGTTATTCCAATGAGCAGTTCTTC,CASSYSNEQFF
-,TRBV11-2,TRBJ1-3,-,TGTGCCAGCAGCTTAGAATACGGCAGCTCTGGAAACACCATATATTTT,CASSLEYGSSGNTIYF
-,TRBV6-5,TRBJ2-1,-,TGTGCCAGCAGTTACCGGTCGGGTCGATACAATGAGCAGTTCTTC,CASSYRSGRYNEQFF
-,TRBV4-1,TRBJ2-5,-,TGCGCCAGCAGCCAAGAGGATATTCCCACCCAAGAGACCCAGTACTTC,CASSQEDIPTQETQYF
-,TRBV4-3,TRBJ1-2,-,TGCGCCAGCAGCCAAGATCCCGACAGCGATCGGGGCTACACCTTC,CASSQDPDSDRGYTF